The rows below give T cell receptor beta chains drawn from one sample of a study of cytomegalovirus exposure and HLA in healthy donors. Libraries were prepared by immunoSEQ multiplex PCR; TCRdb keeps only in-frame clonotypes and omits some of them. The table has 100,000 to 150,000 clones, around 78% seen once. Sequenced input: PBMCs. These receptors all stem from a woman in her forties or fifties in good health and CMV-seronegative. CDR3s include the opening cysteine and the closing phenylalanine or tryptophan. D genes are given only for firm matches. Size values are once, few and many counts, or a class for expanded clones, and some rows have none.

clone_size d_call j_call v_call cdr3_nt cdr3_aa
. . TRBJ1-5 TRBV7-9 TGTGCCAGCAGCTTAGCAGGGGCCCCTGCTCAGCCCCAGCATTTT CASSLAGAPAQPQHF
. TRBD1 TRBJ1-1 TRBV7-9 TGTGCCACGGGACAGGCGAACACTGAAGCTTTCTTT CATGQANTEAFF
. . TRBJ2-7 TRBV2 TGTGCCAGCAGTGTCACGAAACAGGGCTTATACGAGCAGTACTTC CASSVTKQGLYEQYF
few . TRBJ1-1 TRBV6-1 TGTGCCAGCAGTGAAGGTCCGAGTGAAGCTTTCTTT CASSEGPSEAFF
. . TRBJ2-7 TRBV9 TGTGCCAGCAGCGCGCGAATACAGATGTCGGACGAGCAGTACTTC CASSARIQMSDEQYF
. TRBD2 TRBJ2-1 TRBV7-2 TGTGCCAGCAGCTTAGAAGTGGGAGGGCCAAGGAATGAGCAGTTCTTC CASSLEVGGPRNEQFF
. . TRBJ1-2 TRBV30 TGTGCCTGGACTCGACGCCTGCAGGAGGACTATGGCTACACCTTC CAWTRRLQEDYGYTF
. TRBD2 TRBJ2-7 TRBV27 TGTGCCAGCAGTTCCATAGCGGGCGGCTACGAGCAGTACTTC CASSSIAGGYEQYF
. . TRBJ2-1 TRBV6-6 TGTGCCAGCAGTTACGACAGGGAGCAGTTCTTC CASSYDREQFF
few . TRBJ2-5 TRBV18 TGTGCCAGCTCCCCAGTGGAGGGGCCGGAGACCCAGTACTTC CASSPVEGPETQYF
. . TRBJ1-3 TRBV7-2 TGTGCCAGCAGCTTAGGAACGGGGAACACCATATATTTT CASSLGTGNTIYF
. TRBD2 TRBJ2-5 TRBV7-9 TGTGCCAGCAGCTTAGGGCTAGCGGGAGAGCGGGAGACCCAGTACTTC CASSLGLAGERETQYF
. . TRBJ2-6 TRBV7-2 TGTGCCAGCAGCTTAGCTCTGCGAATGGGGGCCAACGTCCTGACTTTC CASSLALRMGANVLTF
. TRBD1 TRBJ2-1 TRBV28 TGTGCCAGCAGCCCGCCGGGACAGGGGGCGAATGAGCAGTTCTTC CASSPPGQGANEQFF
once . TRBJ1-1 TRBV7-8 TGTGCCAGCAGCTTAGGGCCAACGACTGAAGCTTTCTTT CASSLGPTTEAFF
once . TRBJ1-2 TRBV6-5 TGTGCCAGCGGAGAAAGGACTTTCGGTTATGGCTACACCTTC CASGERTFGYGYTF
. . TRBJ1-5 TRBV19 TGTGCCAGTAGCTTGATGACAGGAGCCCCCAATCAGCCCCAGCATTTT CASSLMTGAPNQPQHF
. . TRBJ1-1 TRBV6-5 TGTGCCACCCGACCATCAGGCAGGACTGGTGAAGCTTTCTTT CATRPSGRTGEAFF
. TRBD1 TRBJ2-3 TRBV13 TGTGCCAGCAGCTTACGTACAGGGGGCACAGATACGCAGTATTTT CASSLRTGGTDTQYF
. . TRBJ2-1 TRBV2 TGTGCCAGCATCATCGCTAGCTCCTACAATGAGCAGTTCTTC CASIIASSYNEQFF
. TRBD2 TRBJ2-3 TRBV9 TGTGCCAGCAGCACCTTAGCGGGCTCTAACACAGATACGCAGTATTTT CASSTLAGSNTDTQYF
. . TRBJ2-7 TRBV27 TGTGCCAGCAGTAGAGGAGGTCTAGGGCGGCCTTCCTACGAGCAGTACTTC CASSRGGLGRPSYEQYF
. TRBD2 TRBJ2-3 TRBV7-2 TGTGCCAGCAGTACGGATAGCGGGAGGGGCACAGATACGCAGTATTTT CASSTDSGRGTDTQYF
. TRBD2 TRBJ2-7 TRBV2 TGTGCCAGCAGTGAGAGGGGACAAAGCGGGAGGCCTTCCTACGAGCAGTACTTC CASSERGQSGRPSYEQYF
. TRBD1 TRBJ2-3 TRBV7-9 TGTGCCAGCAGCTCCGGGACAGGGGGGTTCACAGATACGCAGTATTTT CASSSGTGGFTDTQYF
. . TRBJ1-1 TRBV7-2 TGTGCCAGCAGCTATACAGGTATGAACACTGAAGCTTTCTTT CASSYTGMNTEAFF
. TRBD1 TRBJ1-3 TRBV30 TGTGCCTGCTCGGGACAGGGGATCGCTGGAAACACCATATATTTT CACSGQGIAGNTIYF
. . TRBJ1-2 TRBV5-4 TGTGCCAGCAGCTTGGGGCGGTTTCTTAACTATGGCTACACCTTC CASSLGRFLNYGYTF
. TRBD2 TRBJ2-1 TRBV13 TGTGCCAGCAGCTTGGGACTAGCGGGAGAGGTTTCAAAGTTCTTC CASSLGLAGEVSKFF
few TRBD1 TRBJ1-5 TRBV5-1 TGCGCCAGCAGCTTGGGTCGCGGGACAGGGGATCAGCCCCAGCATTTT CASSLGRGTGDQPQHF
. TRBD1 TRBJ2-5 TRBV5-4 TGTGCCAGCAGCTTGGCGGGACAGGGTGATGAGACCCAGTACTTC CASSLAGQGDETQYF
once . TRBJ1-5 TRBV10-3 TGTGCCACCAGTGAGTCACCCAGGGGCAATCAGCCCCAGCATTTT CATSESPRGNQPQHF
. . TRBJ1-1 TRBV4-1 TGCGCCAGCAGCCAAGATAGAACAGGGCGGATCAGTGGTGAAGCTTTCTTT CASSQDRTGRISGEAFF
. TRBD1 TRBJ1-1 TRBV15 TGTGCCACCAGCAGAGATCTAAGGATAGACGGACAGGGGTTTCGGGCTTTCTTT CATSRDLRIDGQGFRAFF
once . TRBJ1-5 TRBV19 TGTGCCAGTCGGAGGGTCAGCAATCAGCCCCAGCATTTT CASRRVSNQPQHF
. . TRBJ1-5 TRBV19 TGTGCCAGTAGTATAGGGGGCGTTAGCAATCAGCCCCAGCATTTT CASSIGGVSNQPQHF
. TRBD1 TRBJ2-2 TRBV4-3 TGCGCCAGCAGCCAGGTACAGGGGATGACCGGGGAGCTGTTTTTT CASSQVQGMTGELFF
. . TRBJ1-5 TRBV7-2 TGTGCCAGCAGCTTACTCAGGACAAATCAGCCCCAGCATTTT CASSLLRTNQPQHF
. . TRBJ1-1 TRBV5-6 TGTGCCAGCAGCTTGTATCGCAGGGACACTGAAGCTTTCTTT CASSLYRRDTEAFF
. TRBD2 TRBJ2-3 TRBV9 TGTGCCAGCAGCGTAGATCTAACGGGAGGGCCCGTAGATACGCAGTATTTT CASSVDLTGGPVDTQYF
. . TRBJ2-6 TRBV19 TGTGCCAGTAGGCTAGGGGTGACTGGGGCCAACGTCCTGACTTTC CASRLGVTGANVLTF